A single sample is the source of the 13 T cell receptor beta chains below, sequenced in a study of shared clonotypes between healthy human individuals. The table came from immunoSEQ multiplex PCR; TCRdb's copy has only in-frame clones and leaves some out. The table shows hundreds of thousands of clones, with about 96% occurring only once. The sequenced sample consisted of memory CD8+ T cells sorted from blood. Subset specified: CD45RO+ cells pooled with CCR7-negative TemRA cells. The receptors derive from a man aged 25 to 45 in good health.

The V gene is TRBV7-9, the J gene TRBJ1-2, with D tentatively TRBD1 (6 bases). CDR1 and CDR2 from the germline V gene are SEHNR and FQNEAQ (reference sequence). Between the trimmed V and J ends, which lost 2 bases and 8 bases, there was a span of 9 bases. The CDR3 sequence is 12 residues long. DNA for the CDR3: TGTGCCAGCAGCTTATCAGGGGAAGGCTACACCTTC. Residues: CASSLSGEGYTF.

The chain links TRBV6-6 to TRBJ2-1, with 7 bases matching TRBD2. The CDR3 extends over 12 amino acids. Germline CDR1 reads MNHNY; CDR2 reads SVGAGI (reference sequence). The V and J ends lost 6 bases and 8 bases, in that order; junction bases with no gene match: 4. CDR3 nucleotides: TGTGCCAGCAGCCGCCTAGCGGATGAGCAGTTCTTC. It yields the protein CASSRLADEQFF.

This clone was counted a few times. This rearrangement joins TRBV5-4 to TRBJ1-1; D is uncertain. Germline-derived CDR1 and CDR2 are SGHNT and YYREEE (reference sequence). The CDR3 runs 14 residues. Trimming stripped 0 bases from V and 2 bases from J, with 8 bases between. The CDR3 nucleotides read TGTGCCAGCAGCTTGGGGCAATTTAACACTGAAGCTTTCTTT. Its translation is CASSLGQFNTEAFF.

The V gene is TRBV13, the J gene TRBJ2-7, with TRBD2 matching over 9 bases. This CDR3 is built from 15 residues. CDR1 and CDR2 (germline): PRHDT, FYEKMQ (reference sequence). V shed 5 bases, J shed 0 bases, and the junction held 5 bases outside the gene matches. As DNA, the CDR3 is TGTGCCAGCAGCACGAGGACTAGCGTCTCCTACGAGCAGTACTTC. It is translated as CASSTRTSVSYEQYF. Full variable domain (outside the CDR3, taken from reference TRBV13 and TRBJ2-7): AAGVIQSPRHLIKEKRETATLKCYPIPRHDTVYWYQQGPGQDPQFLISFYEKMQSDKGSIPDRFSAQQFSDYHSELNMSSLELGDSALYFCASSTRTSVSYEQYFGPGTRLTVT.

The chain has TRBV27 and TRBJ1-2, with TRBD1 matching 7 bases. Germline CDR1 and CDR2: MNHEY and SMNVEV (reference sequence). V shed 6 bases and J 4 bases; nucleotides not matched to a gene: 5. The CDR3 loop spans 13 amino acids. The CDR3: CASSQPGGYGYTF. The CDR3 DNA follows: TGTGCCAGCAGCCAGCCAGGGGGCTATGGCTACACCTTC.

This clone was recorded only once. This rearrangement joins TRBV18 to TRBJ1-3, with no clear D. CDR3 length: 15 residues. Germline CDR1 and CDR2: KGHSH and LQKENI. V lost 6 bases and J 8 bases, leaving 20 bases between the germline ends. CDR3 protein: CASSLSSHPGDTIYF. CDR3 coding DNA: TGTGCCAGCTCCCTTTCCTCTCACCCCGGGGACACCATATATTTT.

The rearrangement joins TRBV2 to TRBJ2-4; D possibly corresponds to TRBD2 (5 bases). V gave up 3 bases and J gave up 0 bases, with 6 bases separating them. This CDR3 has 14 residues. Germline CDR1 and CDR2: SNHLY and FYNNEI. The CDR3 nucleotides are TGTGCCAGCAGTGATGCGGGAGCCAAAAACATTCAGTACTTC. Translation gives CASSDAGAKNIQYF.

This chain connects TRBV6-5 to TRBJ2-3; D may be TRBD1 (5 bases). This CDR3 spans 15 amino acids. Trimming took 3 bases from V and 1 from J, leaving 11 bases between them. Germline V gene lookup returns CDR1 MNHEY and CDR2 SVGAGI. CDR3 nucleotide sequence: TGTGCCAGCAGTTATTTCTCCAGGGGCACAGATACGCAGTATTTT. Translation gives CASSYFSRGTDTQYF.

The chain links TRBV1 to TRBJ2-6; no DNA check was done on the table's D call, TRBD1. TRBV1 is termed a pseudogene. The CDR3 runs to 14 residues. In DNA form, the CDR3 reads TGCACCAGCAGGTCACAAAGTCGGGCCAACGTCCTGACTTTC. Protein product: CTSRSQSRANVLTF.

This chain connects TRBV27 to TRBJ1-6; D is possibly TRBD1 (6 bases). CDR3 length: 14 residues. V lost 6 bases and J lost 7, with 13 bases in between. Germline V gene data show CDR1 as MNHEY and CDR2 as SMNVEV (reference sequence). The CDR3 nucleotides read TGTGCCAGCAGCCTGGACAGCTCAAATTCACCCCTCCACTTT. This gives the protein CASSLDSSNSPLHF.

J is TRBJ2-5 and V is TRBV7-9, with 10 bases lining up with TRBD1. From germline, CDR1 is SEHNR and CDR2 FQNEAQ (reference sequence). The CDR3 extends over 13 amino acids. V lost 6 bases to trimming and J lost 4 bases; unmatched junction nucleotides: 2. The CDR3 DNA is TGTGCCAGCAGGACAGGGGGCAGAGAGACCCAGTACTTC. It codes for CASRTGGRETQYF. Looking up the rest from reference TRBV7-9 and TRBJ2-5 gives the full variable domain: DTGVSQNPRHKITKRGQNVTFRCDPISEHNRLYWYRQTLGQGPEFLTYFQNEAQLEKSRLLSDRFSAERPKGSFSTLEIQRTEQGDSAMYLCASRTGGRETQYFGPGTRLLVL.

This chain connects TRBV19 to TRBJ2-2, with 8 bases that match TRBD2. The CDR3 has 18 residues. V was pared by 3 bases and J by 1 base, with 10 bases of the junction left unmatched. Germline CDR1 LNHDA, CDR2 SQIVND (reference sequence). In DNA, the CDR3 is TGTGCCAGTAGTATCCTGAGGAGTGCGGGAGGGAACACCGGGGAGCTGTTTTTT. Translating it yields CASSILRSAGGNTGELFF. The variable domain in full, with the rest retrieved from reference TRBV19 and TRBJ2-2, is DGGITQSPKYLFRKEGQNVTLSCEQNLNHDAMYWYRQDPGQGLRLIYYSQIVNDFQKGDIAEGYSVSREKKESFPLTVTSAQKNPTAFYLCASSILRSAGGNTGELFFGEGSRLTVL.

This clone is a singleton in its sample. The chain carries TRBV10-3 and TRBJ2-1; 9 bases agree with TRBD1. Unmatched junction bases numbered 4, after V lost 7 bases and J lost 6 bases. Germline V CDR1 and CDR2: ENHRY, SYGVKD. The CDR3 has 13 amino acids. The DNA for the CDR3 is TGTGCCATCATGGGGGGACAGGGCAATGAGCAGTTCTTC. This gives the protein CAIMGGQGNEQFF.